Below, 6 T cell receptor beta chains from the same sample are listed, as sequenced in a study of blood T cell repertoires in COVID-19. Data came from immunoSEQ multiplex PCR; TCRdb stores just in-frame clones and leaves some out. The sample carries about 200,000 clones, approximately 90% recorded once. Sequencing was carried out using peripheral blood. Receptors were obtained from a man under 40 who had recovered from COVID-19.

This chain connects TRBV7-9 to TRBJ1-2, with D unclear. The ends were cut back, 1 base at V and 4 bases at J, with 7 bases in the middle. CDR3 length equals 13 residues. Germline loops: CDR1 SEHNR, CDR2 FQNEAQ (reference sequence). CDR3 bases: TGTGCCAGCAGCTTAGACCAGGCCTATGGCTACACCTTC. Translated: CASSLDQAYGYTF.

This sequence joins TRBV5-4 and TRBJ2-2, with TRBD2 matching over 14 bases. V dropped 3 bases and J dropped 4; count of bases not matched to a gene: 5. CDR3 length: 17 amino acids. From germline, CDR1 is SGHNT and CDR2 YYREEE (reference sequence). This CDR3 reads CASSWGLAGDSTGELFF. CDR3 nucleotide sequence: TGTGCCAGCAGCTGGGGACTAGCGGGGGATTCCACCGGGGAGCTGTTTTTT.

The chain combines TRBV3-1 (or the pseudogene TRBV3-2) with TRBJ1-5, with D maybe TRBD1 (5 bases). V was clipped by 4 bases and J by 0 bases, with 7 bases between them. The CDR3 runs to 14 residues. The germline gives CDR1 LGHDT, CDR2 YNNKEL (reference sequence). The CDR3 spells CASSRQYSNQPQHF. DNA of the CDR3: TGTGCCAGCAGCCGACAGTATAGCAATCAGCCCCAGCATTTT.

The chain has TRBV28 and TRBJ2-7; D is perhaps TRBD1 (6 bases). The CDR3 runs to 15 residues. Germline values: CDR1 MDHEN, CDR2 SYDVKM. Between the trimmed V and J ends, which lost 5 bases and 1 base, there was a span of 15 bases. CDR3 DNA sequence: TGTGCCAGCAGTCCAGGGGCCCAGGGGTCCTACGAGCAGTACTTC. It encodes CASSPGAQGSYEQYF.

This clone was detected a few times. V gene TRBV10-1 combines with J gene TRBJ1-6; no definite D call. The V gene's germline CDR1 is WNHNN and CDR2 SYGVQD (reference sequence). Between the trimmed V and J ends, which lost 5 bases and 9 bases, there was a span of 14 bases. The CDR3 loop spans 14 amino acids. The CDR3 nucleotides are TGCGCCAGCAGTCCCGTGGCCAGCGGTTCACCCCTCCACTTT. Encoded protein: CASSPVASGSPLHF.

The chain couples TRBV11-2 to TRBJ1-1; 9 bases map to TRBD1. V lost 5 bases to trimming and J lost 1 base; unmatched junction nucleotides: 5. This CDR3 contains 15 residues. Germline CDR1 and CDR2: SGHAT and FQNNGV. CDR3 coding DNA: TGTGCCAGCAGCCCGCGGACAGGGGAGAACACTGAAGCTTTCTTT. This gives the protein CASSPRTGENTEAFF.